A single sample gave rise to the 10 T cell receptor beta chains below, sequenced in a study of blood T cell repertoires in COVID-19. TCRdb's copy holds only in-frame clones and misses some; the assay was immunoSEQ multiplex PCR. Of about 220,000 clones in the sample, more than 70% were seen once. Sequencing was performed on peripheral blood. Receptors originate from a woman older than 75 with acute or convalescent COVID-19.

The chain joins TRBV7-8 to TRBJ1-1; tentatively, D is TRBD1 (5 bases). CDR3 length: 13 amino acids. Germline V gene lookup returns CDR1 SGHVS and CDR2 FQNEAQ. The germline V and J ends were trimmed by 4 bases and 5 bases, with 11 bases remaining between them. CDR3: CASSSTPGTEAFF. The CDR3 DNA is TGTGCCAGCAGCTCAACCCCAGGGACTGAAGCTTTCTTT.

This sequence joins TRBV5-4 and TRBJ1-2; 8 bases are shared with TRBD1. Trimming removed 3 bases from V and 8 bases from J; junction bases left unmatched: 12. The CDR3 totals 15 residues. Looked up from germline, CDR1 is SGHNT and CDR2 is YYREEE (reference sequence). CDR3 loop: CASSSKQGGDQGYTF. CDR3 in DNA: TGTGCCAGCAGCTCGAAACAGGGGGGAGATCAGGGCTACACCTTC.

V and J are TRBV19 and TRBJ1-1; D ambiguous. In germline, CDR1 is LNHDA, CDR2 SQIVND (reference sequence). The CDR3 length is 14 residues. V was clipped by 7 bases and J by 6 bases, with 18 bases between them. The CDR3 DNA is TGTGCCAGTATTTCGCCAGGATGGGTCCCTGAAGCTTTCTTT. Amino acid sequence: CASISPGWVPEAFF.

The chain uses TRBV5-1 and TRBJ2-7, with D tentatively TRBD2 (6 bases). The V end was cut by 4 bases, the J end by 2 bases, with 16 bases between. CDR1 and CDR2 (germline): SGHRS, YFSETQ. The CDR3 extends over 15 amino acids. This chain's CDR3 is CASSQSGQVAYEQYF. Here the CDR3 DNA reads TGCGCCAGCAGCCAAAGCGGGCAGGTGGCCTACGAGCAGTACTTC.

CDR3 sequence reads: CASSFPPSASGAYTQYF. The CDR3 bases are TGTGCCAGCAGTTTCCCGCCATCGGCTAGCGGGGCATATACGCAGTATTTT. The J gene is TRBJ2-3, the V gene TRBV27, with TRBD2 matching over 9 bases. V was clipped by 3 bases and J by 7 bases; unmatched bases: 14. Per germline, CDR1 MNHEY and CDR2 SMNVEV (reference sequence). This CDR3 comprises 17 residues.

The chain links TRBV19 to TRBJ1-4; a possible D gene is TRBD1 (5 bases). The CDR3 contains 12 residues. The germline gives CDR1 LNHDA, CDR2 SQIVND (reference sequence). Trimming stripped 9 bases from V and 7 bases from J, with 12 bases between. CDR3 amino acids: CASHSQGEKLFF. CDR3 sequence (DNA): TGTGCCAGCCATTCTCAGGGTGAAAAACTGTTTTTT. Drawing the rest from reference TRBV19 and TRBJ1-4, the complete variable domain is DGGITQSPKYLFRKEGQNVTLSCEQNLNHDAMYWYRQDPGQGLRLIYYSQIVNDFQKGDIAEGYSVSREKKESFPLTVTSAQKNPTAFYLCASHSQGEKLFFGSGTQLSVL.

This chain links TRBV18 with TRBJ1-1; 7 bases are shared with TRBD1. After removal of 4 bases from V and 7 bases from J, the junction contained 3 bases not matched to a gene. This CDR3 has 12 residues. Germline assignment: CDR1 KGHSH and CDR2 LQKENI. In nucleotides, the CDR3 is TGTGCCAGCTCACAACGGGACAGTGAAGCTTTCTTT. Protein product: CASSQRDSEAFF. Drawing the rest from reference TRBV18 and TRBJ1-1, the complete variable domain is NAGVMQNPRHLVRRRGQEARLRCSPMKGHSHVYWYRQLPEEGLKFMVYLQKENIIDESGMPKERFSAEFPKEGPSILRIQQVVRGDSAAYFCASSQRDSEAFFGQGTRLTVV.

This clone came up a few times. The rearrangement joins TRBV6-5 to TRBJ1-1; no clear D gene. This CDR3 has 12 amino acids. The V gene lost 7 bases and the J gene lost 5 bases, with 11 bases spanning the gap. From germline, CDR1 is MNHEY and CDR2 SVGAGI. The CDR3 nucleotides read TGTGCCAGCAAATGGGGAGAGACTGAAGCTTTCTTT. It translates to CASKWGETEAFF.

This clone occurred many times. The CDR3: CASSNDRTPFF. In DNA, the CDR3 is TGTGCCAGCTCGAATGACAGGACCCCCTTCTTT. This chain links TRBV18 with TRBJ1-1; maybe TRBD1 (6 bases). CDR1 KGHSH and CDR2 LQKENI come from the germline V gene. The CDR3 length is 11 residues. Deletions cut 6 bases from V and 14 bases from J, with 16 bases between.

The V gene is TRBV24-1, the J gene TRBJ2-1, with TRBD1 identical over 7 bases. Germline CDR1 is KGHDR and CDR2 is SFDVKD. There are 16 residues in the CDR3. With V trimmed by 6 bases and J by 1 base, 8 bases remained unmatched. CDR3 sequence (DNA): TGTGCCACCAGTTCATCTAGACAGGGATCCTACAATGAGCAGTTCTTC. Encoded protein: CATSSSRQGSYNEQFF.